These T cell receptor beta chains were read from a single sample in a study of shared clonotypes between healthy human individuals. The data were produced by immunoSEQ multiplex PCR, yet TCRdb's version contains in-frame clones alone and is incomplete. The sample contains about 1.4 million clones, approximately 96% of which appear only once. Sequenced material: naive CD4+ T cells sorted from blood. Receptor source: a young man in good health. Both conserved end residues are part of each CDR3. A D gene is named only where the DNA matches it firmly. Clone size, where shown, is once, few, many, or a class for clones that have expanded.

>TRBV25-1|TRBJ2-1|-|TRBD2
CASSEWGGRGDEQFF
TGTGCCAGCAGTGAATGGGGCGGGAGAGGGGATGAGCAGTTCTTC
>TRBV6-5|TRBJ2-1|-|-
CASSYRLVAYNEQFF
TGTGCCAGCAGTTACCGACTAGTGGCCTACAATGAGCAGTTCTTC
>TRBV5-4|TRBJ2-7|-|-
CASSLDWGPSEQYF
TGTGCCAGCAGCTTGGATTGGGGACCGAGCGAGCAGTACTTC
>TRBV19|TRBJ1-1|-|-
CASSLRGSTEAFF
TGTGCCAGTAGTTTGAGGGGATCCACTGAAGCTTTCTTT
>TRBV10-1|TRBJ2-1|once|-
CASSEAQTPFNEQFF
TGCGCCAGCAGTGAGGCTCAAACTCCCTTCAATGAGCAGTTCTTC
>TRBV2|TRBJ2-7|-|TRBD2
CASSLRLAGDNSRYEQYF
TGTGCCAGCAGTCTTCGCCTAGCGGGAGATAATTCCCGCTACGAGCAGTACTTC
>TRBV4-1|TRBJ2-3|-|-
CASSHLGRSRTDTQYF
TGCGCCAGCAGCCACTTAGGACGGTCGAGGACAGATACGCAGTATTTT
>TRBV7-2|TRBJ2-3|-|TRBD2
CASSSTSGSGGTQYF
TGTGCCAGCAGCTCTACTAGCGGGAGCGGGGGTACGCAGTATTTT
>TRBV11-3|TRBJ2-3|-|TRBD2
CASSFGLAGSSTDTQYF
TGTGCCAGCAGCTTTGGACTAGCGGGGAGTAGCACAGATACGCAGTATTTT
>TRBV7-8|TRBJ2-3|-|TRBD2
CASREREGTDTQYF
TGTGCCAGCCGCGAGCGGGAGGGCACAGATACGCAGTATTTT
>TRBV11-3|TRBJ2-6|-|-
CASSLVLSGANVLTF
TGTGCCAGCAGCTTAGTCCTCTCTGGGGCCAACGTCCTGACTTTC
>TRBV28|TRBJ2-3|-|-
CASSSPDRDTQYF
TGTGCCAGCAGTTCCCCTGACCGAGATACGCAGTATTTT
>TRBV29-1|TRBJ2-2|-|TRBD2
CSVEGPPRLAGFTGELFF
TGCAGCGTTGAAGGCCCGCCACGACTAGCGGGATTCACCGGGGAGCTGTTTTTT
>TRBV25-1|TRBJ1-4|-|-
CASSETSATNEKLFF
TGTGCCAGCAGTGAAACCAGCGCAACTAATGAAAAACTGTTTTTT
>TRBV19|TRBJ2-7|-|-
CASSISVSYEQYF
TGTGCCAGTAGTATATCTGTTTCCTACGAGCAGTACTTC
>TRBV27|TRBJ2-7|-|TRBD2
CASRMTSGSYEQYF
TGTGCCAGCAGGATGACTAGCGGGAGCTACGAGCAGTACTTC
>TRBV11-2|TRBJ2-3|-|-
CASSPRDGSSDTQYF
TGTGCCAGCAGCCCCAGGGACGGATCTTCAGATACGCAGTATTTT
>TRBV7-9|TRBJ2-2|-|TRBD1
CASSRPGQGGTGELFF
TGTGCCAGCAGCCGTCCGGGACAGGGCGGCACCGGGGAGCTGTTTTTT
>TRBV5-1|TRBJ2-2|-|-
CASSLGPRKGTGELFF
TGCGCCAGCAGCTTGGGACCCCGTAAAGGGACCGGGGAGCTGTTTTTT
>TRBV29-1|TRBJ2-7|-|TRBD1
CSVEPFLGQGDYEQYF
TGCAGCGTTGAACCCTTCCTCGGACAGGGCGACTACGAGCAGTACTTC
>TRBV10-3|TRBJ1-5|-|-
CAISESGGNQPQHF
TGTGCCATCAGTGAGTCAGGGGGCAATCAGCCCCAGCATTTT
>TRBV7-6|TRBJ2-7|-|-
CASSYPGSYEQYF
TGTGCCAGCAGCTACCCCGGCTCCTACGAGCAGTACTTC
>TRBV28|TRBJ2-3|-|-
CASSPSTPRDYTDTQYF
TGTGCCAGCAGTCCCTCGACCCCGCGGGATTACACAGATACGCAGTATTTT
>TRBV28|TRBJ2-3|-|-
CASSLRGLSTDTQYF
TGTGCCAGCAGTTTGCGGGGGCTAAGCACAGATACGCAGTATTTT
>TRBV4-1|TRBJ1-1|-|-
CASSQSRGIRAMNTEAFF
TGCGCCAGCAGCCAGTCGCGCGGGATCAGGGCAATGAACACTGAAGCTTTCTTT
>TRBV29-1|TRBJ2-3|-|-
CSVWTALTDTQYF
TGCAGCGTTTGGACAGCCTTAACAGATACGCAGTATTTT
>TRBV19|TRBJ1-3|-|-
CASSQRPRQGAGNTIYF
TGTGCCAGTAGTCAACGGCCACGCCAGGGTGCTGGAAACACCATATATTTT
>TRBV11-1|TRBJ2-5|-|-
CASSLAQETQYF
TGTGCCAGCAGCTTAGCGCAAGAGACCCAGTACTTC
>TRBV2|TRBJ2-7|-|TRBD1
CASSDVPGTASSYEQYF
TGTGCCAGCAGTGACGTCCCCGGGACAGCCAGCTCCTACGAGCAGTACTTC
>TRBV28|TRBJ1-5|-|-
CASSPHLSNSNQPQHF
TGTGCCAGCAGTCCCCACCTCAGTAATAGCAATCAGCCCCAGCATTTT
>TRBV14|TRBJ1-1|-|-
CASSPMVGNPEAFF
TGTGCCAGCAGCCCCATGGTTGGGAACCCTGAAGCTTTCTTT
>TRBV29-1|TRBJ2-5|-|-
CSARLGQETQYF
TGCAGCGCCAGGCTCGGGCAAGAGACCCAGTACTTC
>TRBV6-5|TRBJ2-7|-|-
CASSYSREAPGQYF
TGTGCCAGCAGTTACTCGAGGGAGGCCCCCGGGCAGTACTTC
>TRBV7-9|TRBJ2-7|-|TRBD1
CASSFRGQGISYEQYF
TGTGCCAGCAGCTTCAGAGGACAGGGGATCTCCTACGAGCAGTACTTC
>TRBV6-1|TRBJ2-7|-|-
CASSEGGTRPKYEQYF
TGTGCCAGCAGTGAAGGGGGGACACGACCGAAATACGAGCAGTACTTC
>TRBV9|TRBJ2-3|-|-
CASSVDGRMEADTQYF
TGTGCCAGCAGCGTAGACGGGAGAATGGAGGCAGATACGCAGTATTTT
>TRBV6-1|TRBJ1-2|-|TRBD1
CASRDTGTGARGYTF
TGTGCCAGCAGAGACACCGGGACAGGGGCACGCGGCTACACCTTC
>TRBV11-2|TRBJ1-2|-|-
CASSPDRNYGYTF
TGTGCCAGCAGCCCAGACAGAAACTATGGCTACACCTTC
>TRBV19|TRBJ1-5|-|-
CASSIGPGAGKGDQPQHF
TGTGCCAGTAGTATAGGTCCAGGGGCAGGCAAGGGGGATCAGCCCCAGCATTTT
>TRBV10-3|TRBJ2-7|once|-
CAISELWQGGGYEQYF
TGTGCCATCAGTGAGCTTTGGCAGGGCGGCGGCTACGAGCAGTACTTC
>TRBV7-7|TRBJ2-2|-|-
CASSLAGAAGELFF
TGTGCTAGCAGCTTAGCAGGGGCCGCCGGGGAGCTGTTTTTT
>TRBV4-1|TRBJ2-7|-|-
CASSRAQGGDYEQYF
TGCGCCAGCAGCCGAGCACAGGGAGGTGACTACGAGCAGTACTTC
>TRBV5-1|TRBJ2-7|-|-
CASSSPASAYEQYF
TGCGCCAGCAGCTCACCGGCCAGCGCCTACGAGCAGTACTTC
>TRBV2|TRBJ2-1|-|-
CASSADRTLYNEQFF
TGTGCCAGCAGTGCCGACAGGACCCTCTACAATGAGCAGTTCTTC
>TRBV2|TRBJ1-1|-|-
CASSVKSGALNTEAFF
TGTGCCAGCAGTGTTAAGTCAGGGGCCCTGAACACTGAAGCTTTCTTT